Sequencing of this TCR beta chain was carried out in a study of cytomegalovirus exposure and HLA in healthy donors. Study-wide background: According to later analysis, the same platform produced the roughly 130 validation and approximately 700 first-cohort repertoires.

Profiled with immunoSEQ multiplex PCR; TCRdb holds only in-frame clones, not every one. The data hold about 74,000 clones, with approximately 93% observed a single time. CDR3 length: 16 residues. V dropped 4 bases and J dropped 0; count of bases not matched to a gene: 5. The germline V gene encodes CDR1 MGHRA and CDR2 YSYEKL. The receptor's source is a young man in good health and CMV-seropositive. Sequenced sample: PBMCs. The chain uses TRBV4-1 and TRBJ2-2; 7 bases are a match to TRBD1. This CDR3 is CASSRSGTANTGELFF. In DNA, the CDR3 is TGCGCCAGCAGCCGATCCGGGACAGCGAACACCGGGGAGCTGTTTTTT.